This TCR beta chain was documented in a study of cytomegalovirus exposure and HLA in healthy donors. Study-wide background: The same platform used for the 666 first-cohort repertoires was also used for the approximately 120 validation repertoires, as a later analysis reported. Points from the study as a whole: Researchers catalogued roughly 170 TCR beta chains as cytomegalovirus-associated.

Clones were sequenced by immunoSEQ multiplex PCR, and TCRdb holds only the in-frame ones, with some missing. The data show over 55,000 clones, with approximately 96% seen just once and approximately 1% held by the top ten. Note on this clone: Its antigen is unidentified.

There are 16 residues in the CDR3. Germline trimming cut 0 bases from V and 8 bases from J; bases unmatched to any gene: 7. Per the germline V gene, CDR1 is KGHSH and CDR2 is LQKENI. Sequenced sample: PBMCs. The receptor comes from a man between 18 and 29 years old in good health and CMV-seronegative. The chain couples TRBV18 to TRBJ2-1; 10 bases match TRBD2. CDR3 sequence: CASSPPASGSSDEQFF. The CDR3 DNA sequence: TGTGCCAGCTCACCACCGGCTAGCGGGAGTTCCGATGAGCAGTTCTTC.